This TCR beta chain was captured in a study of cytomegalovirus exposure and HLA in healthy donors. This clone was detected only once. Though probably carrying unrecorded immune exposures, donors were nominally healthy at sampling. 60 Vbeta and 13 Jbeta primers were used in PCR. Sequencing was performed with immunoSEQ multiplex PCR; in TCRdb, only in-frame clones are kept and a portion is missing. The sample records approximately 150,000 clones, more than 60% being singletons. Per the germline V gene, CDR1 is SEHNR and CDR2 is FQNEAQ (reference sequence). The junction had 2 bases not matched to a gene; V was cut back by 2 bases and J by 0 bases. The CDR3 has 15 amino acids.

This chain connects TRBV7-9 to TRBJ1-2; the match to TRBD1 covers 8 bases. Source material: PBMCs. The clonotype comes from a woman in her late teens or twenties in good health and CMV-seronegative. The DNA for the CDR3 is TGTGCCAGCAGCTTAAGGGGACAGGCTAACTATGGCTACACCTTC. It specifies CASSLRGQANYGYTF.